This TCR beta chain was documented in a study of STAT5B mutations in CD4+ large granular lymphocyte leukemia. Overall study results and limits: Compared with healthy controls (2/35), patient top clones favored TRBV06 (8/27).

Concerning this clone itself: Antigen unknown.

Germline values: CDR1 GTSNPN, CDR2 SVGIG (reference sequence). The length of the CDR3 is 14 residues. V lost 4 bases and J lost 7, with 19 bases in between. As processed by the authors: Lowest detectable productive clonotype frequency was 2.59 x 10-5. The assay was immunoSEQ multiplex PCR, and TCRdb's table has in-frame clones only and misses some. V, J and clone size are taken as reported in that table, and D and trimming were inferred from the DNA itself. The sample consists of 20,000 or so clones, about four fifths of them appearing once. The TCR sequence derives from a human donor in good health. The V gene is TRBV30, the J gene TRBJ1-2; D may be TRBD1 (5 bases). Sequencing was performed on CD4+ T cells from blood buffy coats. CDR3 amino acids: CAWNRPAQGGGYTF. The CDR3 bases are TGTGCCTGGAACCGACCCGCCCAGGGAGGTGGCTACACCTTC.